One T cell receptor (beta chain) is described in this entry. Its target is not known. This sample is drawn from a study of T cell responses to AZD1222 COVID-19 vaccine. V lost 2 bases and J lost 3, with 14 bases in between. The CDR3 has 16 residues. Germline V CDR1 and CDR2: MRHNA, SNTAGT. Findings and caveats of the study: It should be noted that donors were predominantly white British and more often female, and clonal diversity was possibly underestimated. Only a handful of people who got AZD1222 tested seropositive at baseline.

Clones were sequenced by immunoSEQ multiplex PCR, and TCRdb holds only the in-frame ones, with some missing. In the table there are about 220,000 clones, 93% of which are singletons. The receptor was isolated from an adult in good health. The chain carries TRBV6-4 and TRBJ2-1; D gene uncertain. This sample comprised peripheral blood, obtained on day 0 of MenACWY control vaccination. As DNA, the CDR3 is TGTGCCAGCAGTGACGTGGGCGGTAGCCTCTACAATGAGCAGTTCTTC. It yields the protein CASSDVGGSLYNEQFF.